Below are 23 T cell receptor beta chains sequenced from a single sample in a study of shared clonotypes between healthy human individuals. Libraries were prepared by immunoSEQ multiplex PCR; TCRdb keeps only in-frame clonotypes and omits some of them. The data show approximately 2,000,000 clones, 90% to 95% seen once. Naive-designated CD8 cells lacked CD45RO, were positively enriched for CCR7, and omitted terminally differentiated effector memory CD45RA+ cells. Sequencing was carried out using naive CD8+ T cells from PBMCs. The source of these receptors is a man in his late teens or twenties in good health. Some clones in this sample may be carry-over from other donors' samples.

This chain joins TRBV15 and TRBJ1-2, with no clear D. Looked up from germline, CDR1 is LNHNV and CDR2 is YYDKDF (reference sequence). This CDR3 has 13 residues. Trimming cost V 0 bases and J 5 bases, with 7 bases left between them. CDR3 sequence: CATSREAGYGYTF. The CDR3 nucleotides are TGTGCCACCAGCAGAGAGGCAGGATATGGCTACACCTTC.

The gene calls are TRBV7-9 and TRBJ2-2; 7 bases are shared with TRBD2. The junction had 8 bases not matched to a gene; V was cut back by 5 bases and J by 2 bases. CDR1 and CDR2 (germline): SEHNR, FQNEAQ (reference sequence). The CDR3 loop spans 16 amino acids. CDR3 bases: TGTGCCAGCAGCGCACCGGGACTACGTAACACCGGGGAGCTGTTTTTT. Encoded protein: CASSAPGLRNTGELFF.

CDR3 sequence (DNA): TGCGCCAGCAGCCAAGACCCGCTCACTTTGGTAGCGGAGAACACCGGGGAGCTGTTTTTT. It codes for CASSQDPLTLVAENTGELFF. The chain is built from TRBV4-3 and TRBJ2-2, with a weak D call TRBD2 (6 bases). The V gene lost 0 bases and the J gene lost 1 base, with 21 bases spanning the gap. Germline V gene lookup returns CDR1 LGHNA and CDR2 YSLEER. There are 20 residues in the CDR3.

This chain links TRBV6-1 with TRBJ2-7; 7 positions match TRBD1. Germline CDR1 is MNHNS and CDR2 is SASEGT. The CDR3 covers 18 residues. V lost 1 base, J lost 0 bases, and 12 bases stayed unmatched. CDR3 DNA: TGTGCCAGCAGTGAAGAAGGGACAGATATATATTACTCCTACGAGCAGTACTTC. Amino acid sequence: CASSEEGTDIYYSYEQYF.

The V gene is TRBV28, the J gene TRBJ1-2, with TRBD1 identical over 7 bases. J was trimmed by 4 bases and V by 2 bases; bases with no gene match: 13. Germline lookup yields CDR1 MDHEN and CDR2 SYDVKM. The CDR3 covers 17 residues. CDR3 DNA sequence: TGTGCCAGCAGTTTAAAAACAGGGGTCGTGTGGGGCTATGGCTACACCTTC. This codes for CASSLKTGVVWGYGYTF.

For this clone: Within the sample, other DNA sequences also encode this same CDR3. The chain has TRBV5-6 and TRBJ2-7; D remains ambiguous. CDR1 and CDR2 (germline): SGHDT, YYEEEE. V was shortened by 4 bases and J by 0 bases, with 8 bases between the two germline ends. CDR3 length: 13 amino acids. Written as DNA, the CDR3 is TGTGCCAGCAGCCCCCGAAGCTCCTACGAGCAGTACTTC. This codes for CASSPRSSYEQYF.

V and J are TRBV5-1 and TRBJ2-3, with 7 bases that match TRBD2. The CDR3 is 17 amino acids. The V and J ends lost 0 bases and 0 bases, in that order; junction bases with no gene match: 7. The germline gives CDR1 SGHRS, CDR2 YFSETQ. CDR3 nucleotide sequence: TGCGCCAGCAGCTTGGGGGGACTACCGACTAGCACAGATACGCAGTATTTT. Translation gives CASSLGGLPTSTDTQYF.

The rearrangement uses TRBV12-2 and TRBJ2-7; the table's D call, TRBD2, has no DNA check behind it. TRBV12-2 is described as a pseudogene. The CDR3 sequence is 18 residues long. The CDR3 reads CASRPTGTSGGVSYEQYF. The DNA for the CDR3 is TGTGCAAGTCGCCCTACCGGGACTAGCGGAGGTGTGTCCTACGAGCAGTACTTC.

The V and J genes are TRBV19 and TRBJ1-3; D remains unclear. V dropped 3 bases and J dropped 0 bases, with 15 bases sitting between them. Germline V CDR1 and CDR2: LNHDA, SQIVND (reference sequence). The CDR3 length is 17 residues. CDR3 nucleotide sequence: TGTGCCAGTAGTATCCATGCCGTAATCAACTCTGGAAACACCATATATTTT. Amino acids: CASSIHAVINSGNTIYF.

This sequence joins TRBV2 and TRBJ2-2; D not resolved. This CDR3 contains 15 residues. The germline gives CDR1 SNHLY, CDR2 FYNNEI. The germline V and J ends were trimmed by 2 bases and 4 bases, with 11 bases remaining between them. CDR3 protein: CASSETVGITGELFF. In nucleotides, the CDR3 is TGTGCCAGCAGTGAAACGGTGGGGATCACCGGGGAGCTGTTTTTT.

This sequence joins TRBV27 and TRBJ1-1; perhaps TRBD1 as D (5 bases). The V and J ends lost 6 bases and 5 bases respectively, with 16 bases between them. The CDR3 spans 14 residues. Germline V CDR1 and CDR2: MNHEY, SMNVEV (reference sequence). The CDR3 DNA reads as TGTGCCAGCAGACAAGGGACCACGGGAACTGAAGCTTTCTTT. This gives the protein CASRQGTTGTEAFF.

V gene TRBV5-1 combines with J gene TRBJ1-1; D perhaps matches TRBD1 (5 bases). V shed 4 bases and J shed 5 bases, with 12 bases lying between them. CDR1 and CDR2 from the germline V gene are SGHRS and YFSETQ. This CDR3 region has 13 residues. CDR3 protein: CASSLIPGTEAFF. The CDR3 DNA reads TGCGCCAGCAGCCTCATACCAGGGACTGAAGCTTTCTTT.

This CDR3 reads CASSPGTGTEKLFF. DNA for the CDR3: TGTGCCAGTAGTCCCGGGACAGGGACCGAAAAACTGTTTTTT. The J gene is TRBJ1-4, the V gene TRBV19; TRBD1 matches 9 bases. Germline CDR1 reads LNHDA; CDR2 reads SQIVND (reference sequence). V was clipped by 5 bases and J by 8 bases; unmatched bases: 6. CDR3 length: 14 amino acids.

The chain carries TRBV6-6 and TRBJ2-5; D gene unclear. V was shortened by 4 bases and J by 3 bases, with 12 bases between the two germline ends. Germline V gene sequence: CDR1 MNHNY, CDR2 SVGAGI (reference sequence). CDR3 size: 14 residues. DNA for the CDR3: TGTGCCAGCAGTTCCCGACTGATTAAAGAGACCCAGTACTTC. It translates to CASSSRLIKETQYF.

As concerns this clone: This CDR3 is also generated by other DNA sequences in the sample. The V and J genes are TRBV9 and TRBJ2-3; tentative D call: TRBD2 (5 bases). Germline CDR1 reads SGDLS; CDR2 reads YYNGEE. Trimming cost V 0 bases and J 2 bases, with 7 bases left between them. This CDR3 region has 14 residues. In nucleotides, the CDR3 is TGTGCCAGCAGCGTAGGGCTAGCCACAGATACGCAGTATTTT. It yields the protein CASSVGLATDTQYF.

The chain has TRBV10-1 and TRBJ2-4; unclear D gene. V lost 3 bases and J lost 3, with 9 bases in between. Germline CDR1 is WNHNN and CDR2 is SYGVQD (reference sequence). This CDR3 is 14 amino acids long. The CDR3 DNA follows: TGCGCCAGCAGTGAAAAGCTTAACAAAAACATTCAGTACTTC. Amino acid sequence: CASSEKLNKNIQYF.

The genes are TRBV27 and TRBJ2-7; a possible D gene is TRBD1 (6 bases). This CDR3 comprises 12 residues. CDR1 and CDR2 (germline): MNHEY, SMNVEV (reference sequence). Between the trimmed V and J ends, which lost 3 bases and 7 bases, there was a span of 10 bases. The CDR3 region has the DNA TGTGCCAGCAGTTTCCTACAGGGAGAGCAGTACTTC. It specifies CASSFLQGEQYF.

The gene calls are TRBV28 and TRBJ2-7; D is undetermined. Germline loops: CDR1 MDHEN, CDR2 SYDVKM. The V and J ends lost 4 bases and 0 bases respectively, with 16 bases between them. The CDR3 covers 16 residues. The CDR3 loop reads CASSSPLTWDSYEQYF. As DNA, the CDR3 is TGTGCCAGCAGTTCCCCGCTGACGTGGGACTCCTACGAGCAGTACTTC. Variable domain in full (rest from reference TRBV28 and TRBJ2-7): DVKVTQSSRYLVKRTGEKVFLECVQDMDHENMFWYRQDPGLGLRLIYFSYDVKMKEKGDIPEGYSVSREKKERFSLILESASTNQTSMYLCASSSPLTWDSYEQYFGPGTRLTVT.

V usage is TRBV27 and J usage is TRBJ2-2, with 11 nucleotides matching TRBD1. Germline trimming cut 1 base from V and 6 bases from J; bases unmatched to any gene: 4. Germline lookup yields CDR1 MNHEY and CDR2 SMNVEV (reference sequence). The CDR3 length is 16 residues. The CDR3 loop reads CASSLYLGQGAGELFF. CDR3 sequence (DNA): TGTGCCAGCAGTTTATATCTGGGACAGGGGGCCGGGGAGCTGTTTTTT.

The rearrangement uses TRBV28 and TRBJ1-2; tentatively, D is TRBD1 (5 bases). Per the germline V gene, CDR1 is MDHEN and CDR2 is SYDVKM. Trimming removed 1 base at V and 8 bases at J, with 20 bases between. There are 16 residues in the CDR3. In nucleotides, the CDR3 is TGTGCCAGCAGTTTATTAACCTGGCAGGGCATTGAGGGCTACACCTTC. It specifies CASSLLTWQGIEGYTF.

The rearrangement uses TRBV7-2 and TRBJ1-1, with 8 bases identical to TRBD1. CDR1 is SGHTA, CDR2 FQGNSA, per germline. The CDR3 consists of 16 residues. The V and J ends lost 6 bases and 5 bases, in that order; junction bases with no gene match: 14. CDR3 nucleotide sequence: TGTGCCAGCAGTTCGGACAGGGAAACTATTAGGACTGAAGCTTTCTTT. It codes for CASSSDRETIRTEAFF. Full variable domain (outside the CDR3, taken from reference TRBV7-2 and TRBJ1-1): GAGVSQSPSNKVTEKGKDVELRCDPISGHTALYWYRQSLGQGLEFLIYFQGNSAPDKSGLPSDRFSAERTGGSVSTLTIQRTQQEDSAVYLCASSSDRETIRTEAFFGQGTRLTVV.

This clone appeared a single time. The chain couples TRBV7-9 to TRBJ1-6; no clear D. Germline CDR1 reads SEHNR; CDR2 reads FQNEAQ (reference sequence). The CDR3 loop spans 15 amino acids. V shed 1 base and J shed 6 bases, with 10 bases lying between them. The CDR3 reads CASSLEGPFNSPLHF. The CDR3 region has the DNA TGTGCCAGCAGCTTAGAAGGCCCCTTTAATTCACCCCTCCACTTT.

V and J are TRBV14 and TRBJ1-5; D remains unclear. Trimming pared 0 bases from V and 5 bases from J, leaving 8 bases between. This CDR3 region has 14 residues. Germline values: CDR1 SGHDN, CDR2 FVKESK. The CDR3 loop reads CASSQDPIYQPQHF. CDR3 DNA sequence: TGTGCCAGCAGCCAAGACCCCATCTATCAGCCCCAGCATTTT.